This is a list of T cell receptor beta chains from one sample in a study of cytotoxic CD8 clonotypes in ibrutinib-treated CLL. The assay was immunoSEQ multiplex PCR, and TCRdb's table has in-frame clones only and misses some. The table lists under 300,000 clones, roughly three quarters of them singletons. The sample was PBMCs, taken at disease progression, from a patient treated with ibrutinib. All receptors derive from a human donor with chronic lymphocytic leukemia. CDR3s include the opening cysteine and the closing phenylalanine or tryptophan. A D gene is named only where the DNA matches it firmly. Clone size is shown for a subset of rows, as once, few, many or a class of expanded clone.

j_call d_call clone_size v_call cdr3_nt cdr3_aa
TRBJ2-1 TRBD1 NA TRBV5-6 TGTGCCAGCAGCCAGGGACAGGGGCTATCCTACAATGAGCAGTTCTTC CASSQGQGLSYNEQFF
TRBJ2-3 TRBD2 NA TRBV11-2 TGTGCCAGCAGCTTAGATCGGGCTAGCGGGGCTAATACAGATACGCAGTATTTT CASSLDRASGANTDTQYF
TRBJ2-2 NA NA TRBV7-3 TGTGCCAGCAGCTTCAGGGGAACGAACACCGGGGAGCTGTTTTTT CASSFRGTNTGELFF
TRBJ2-1 TRBD2 NA TRBV11-3 TGTGCCAGCAGCTTTACTCTAGCGGGGACAAGCAATGAGCAGTTCTTC CASSFTLAGTSNEQFF
TRBJ2-5 TRBD2 NA TRBV9 TGTGCCAGCAGCGTAGCGGGGGAGGGGACCCAGTACTTC CASSVAGEGTQYF
TRBJ2-7 TRBD2 NA TRBV9 TGTGCCAGCAGCGGGACTAGCGGGGGCGAGCAGTACTTC CASSGTSGGEQYF
TRBJ2-7 TRBD2 once TRBV27 TGTGCCAGCAGTTCCGTAGCGGGAGCCCCTTACGAGCAGTACTTC CASSSVAGAPYEQYF
TRBJ2-5 NA few TRBV7-9 TGTGCCAGCCATATTGTCGGAGCCCAAGAGACCCAGTACTTC CASHIVGAQETQYF
TRBJ1-2 TRBD1 few TRBV18 TGTGCCAGCTCATCGGACAGGGAAGCTAACTATGGCTACACCTTC CASSSDREANYGYTF
TRBJ1-5 NA NA TRBV10-3 TGTGCCATCAGTGAGACAGGGTTCGGCAATCAGCCCCAGCATTTT CAISETGFGNQPQHF
TRBJ2-5 NA NA TRBV5-1 TGCGCCAGCAGCTTGGGCCCTTCAGGGGTGGCAGGGCGAGAGACCCAGTACTTC CASSLGPSGVAGRETQYF
TRBJ2-1 TRBD1 NA TRBV14 TGTGCCAGCAGCCACCGGGACAGGGGTGTGAATGAGCAGTTCTTC CASSHRDRGVNEQFF
TRBJ2-3 NA NA TRBV27 TGTGCCAGCAGTTTATTTGGCACAGATACGCAGTATTTT CASSLFGTDTQYF
TRBJ2-7 TRBD1 few TRBV19 TGTGCCAGTAGTATAGTGCCAGGGGGCGAGCAGTACTTC CASSIVPGGEQYF
TRBJ1-3 NA few TRBV18 TGTGCCAGCTCACCGGGCGAGGGAAACACCATATATTTT CASSPGEGNTIYF
TRBJ1-2 TRBD1 NA TRBV6-1 TGTGCCAGCAGGGACAGGGGCCCAGCTAACTATGGCTACACCTTC CASRDRGPANYGYTF
TRBJ1-4 NA NA TRBV7-2 TGTGCCAGCAGCTTAGTTTGGGCAGGCGAGGAAAAACTGTTTTTT CASSLVWAGEEKLFF
TRBJ2-1 NA few TRBV10-1 TGCGCCAGCAGTGAGACTAGGTTGGTTAAGCAGTTCTTC CASSETRLVKQFF
TRBJ2-7 TRBD1 NA TRBV6-5 TGTGCCAGCAGCCCCCAAGGGGGACAGTTATACGAGCAGTACTTC CASSPQGGQLYEQYF
TRBJ2-3 NA NA TRBV9 TGTGCCAGCAGCGTAGGAAGGTTTGGGGGCCTGGGGACAGATACGCAGTATTTT CASSVGRFGGLGTDTQYF
TRBJ2-7 TRBD2 NA TRBV5-1 TGCGCCAGCAGCTTGGCCGGATCTAGCGGAGGTTACGAGCAGTACTTC CASSLAGSSGGYEQYF
TRBJ2-5 NA NA TRBV18 TGTGCCAGCTCACCACCGAGTAGAGATCTTGAGACCCAGTACTTC CASSPPSRDLETQYF
TRBJ2-2 NA NA TRBV5-1 TGCGCCAGCAGCTTAGGAAGTACCGGGGAGCTGTTTTTT CASSLGSTGELFF
TRBJ2-7 NA NA TRBV19 TGTGCCAGTAGCAATCTGGCTGGGTCCTACGAGCAGTACTTC CASSNLAGSYEQYF
TRBJ2-5 NA NA TRBV6-6 TGTGCCAGCAGTTCGGGGTCATGGGAGACCCAGTACTTC CASSSGSWETQYF
TRBJ1-2 NA few TRBV4-1 TGCGCCAGCAGCCCCTATACGGTCGATGGCTACACCTTC CASSPYTVDGYTF
TRBJ2-3 TRBD2 NA TRBV10-1 TGCGCCAGCAGTCCAGCGGGAGAACCCACAGATACGCAGTATTTT CASSPAGEPTDTQYF
TRBJ1-5 NA NA TRBV18 TGTGCCAGCTCAATCTGGGACTCTAATCAGCCCCAGCATTTT CASSIWDSNQPQHF
TRBJ2-4 TRBD2 NA TRBV7-2 TGTGCCAGCAGCCTAACACCGGGACTAGTCGGCAAAAACATTCAGTACTTC CASSLTPGLVGKNIQYF
TRBJ1-1 NA NA TRBV10-2 TGCGCCAGCAGTGTTCAGCTGAACACTGAAGCTTTCTTT CASSVQLNTEAFF
TRBJ2-3 NA NA TRBV9 TGTGCCAGCAGCGTAGCTGGCTCAGCAGATACGCAGTATTTT CASSVAGSADTQYF
TRBJ2-7 NA NA TRBV5-1 TGCGCCAGCAGCTGGACAGATAATTTCTACGAGCAGTACTTC CASSWTDNFYEQYF
TRBJ2-1 NA NA TRBV18 TGTGCCAGCTCACCCCAGGGAAGGCAGTTCTTC CASSPQGRQFF
TRBJ2-7 NA NA TRBV25-1 TGTGCCAGCAGTGACAGGGAGAGCTACGAGCAGTACTTC CASSDRESYEQYF
TRBJ1-3 TRBD1 NA TRBV10-3 TGTGCCATCAAGATACAGGGGGCGGCTGGAAACACCATATATTTT CAIKIQGAAGNTIYF
TRBJ1-2 TRBD1 NA TRBV5-1 TGCGCCAGCAGCCCGGACAGGGAGGGTGATGGCTACACCTTC CASSPDREGDGYTF
TRBJ2-1 TRBD2 few TRBV6-4 TGTGCCAGCAGTTTAAGCGGGGGAGTAGGCTACAATGAGCAGTTCTTC CASSLSGGVGYNEQFF
TRBJ1-2 NA few TRBV6-5 TGTGCCAGCAGTTACTCGCCGGGGGGAACTAACTATGGCTACACCTTC CASSYSPGGTNYGYTF
TRBJ1-1 TRBD1 NA TRBV4-1 TGCGCCAGCAGCCAAGATGTCCAGGGGGGTCGCACTGAAGCTTTCTTT CASSQDVQGGRTEAFF
TRBJ1-1 NA once TRBV5-1 TGCGCCAGCAGGCAGACAGTAACCAACACTGAAGCTTTCTTT CASRQTVTNTEAFF
TRBJ2-1 NA NA TRBV19 TGTGCCAGTAGTATTAGGTCCAGCTTCCGTTACAATGAGCAGTTCTTC CASSIRSSFRYNEQFF
TRBJ2-7 NA NA TRBV28 TGTGCCAGCAGTTTATACGAGCAGTACTTC CASSLYEQYF
TRBJ2-7 NA NA TRBV7-2 TGTGCCAGCAGCCTAGTAAGCGAGCAGTACTTC CASSLVSEQYF
TRBJ2-7 NA NA TRBV5-4 TGTGCCAGCAGCGGTCAGGGGGGGATCTACGAGCAGTACTTC CASSGQGGIYEQYF
TRBJ2-1 NA few TRBV6-6 TGTGCCAGCAGTGCTAGCTACAATGAGCAGTTCTTC CASSASYNEQFF
TRBJ2-3 TRBD1 few TRBV18 TGTGCCAGCGCAACAGGGGCGGGAGATACGCAGTATTTT CASATGAGDTQYF
TRBJ2-3 TRBD2 NA TRBV25-1 TGTGCCAGCAGTTTAGCGGGTATTAGCACAGATACGCAGTATTTT CASSLAGISTDTQYF
TRBJ1-2 NA few TRBV5-4 TGTGCCAGCAGCTGGGGGGACACCTATGGCTACACCTTC CASSWGDTYGYTF
TRBJ1-4 NA NA TRBV4-1 TGCGCCAGCAGCGGTGTTAATGAAAAACTGTTTTTT CASSGVNEKLFF